The source of this T cell receptor beta chain is a study of blood T cells in healthy people across ages. Concerning this clonotype: The antigen remains undetermined.

Findings and caveats of the study: A roughly linear fall in TCR beta diversity per million T cells was seen with increasing age.

Donors were systemically healthy Caucasian individuals from Russia aged roughly 6 to 100 years. Combining a sample-barcoded 5' primer with a J-beta primer mix, a second PCR ran for roughly 6 to 12 cycles. Each TCR beta cDNA got a 12-nucleotide random molecular identifier. Sequencing of every sample gave 2.5 million or more CDR3-containing paired-end reads. TCRdb used MiXCR to reprocess the 5' RACE reads, holding one entry per CDR3 protein. The data contain 1,300,000 or so distinct CDR3 sequences, 45% to 70% of them singletons. Trimming cost V 4 bases and J 11 bases, with 15 bases left between them. In germline, CDR1 is SGHDN, CDR2 FVKESK. The CDR3 has 13 residues.

This sequence originates from a man aged 18 to 30 in good health. Sequencing used blood. The rearrangement uses TRBV14 and TRBJ2-4; weak D call: TRBD2 (6 bases). CDR3 bases: TGTGCCAGCAGCCCCCCGGGAGCGGATTTTCAGTACTTC. Translating gives CASSPPGADFQYF.